This T cell receptor (beta chain) was captured by sequencing in a study of PD-1 blockade in classical Hodgkin lymphoma. Some clones are missing from TCRdb's copy, which holds only in-frame ones; the method was immunoSEQ multiplex PCR. The sample has some 100,000 clones; 80% to 95% are singletons. Comment on this clone: Its antigen is still unknown.

Exposure to brentuximab vedotin varied, and each patient had relapsed following autologous stem cell transplantation. Study observations and caveats: Complete responders showed a baseline diversity that resembled the diversity of newly diagnosed patients. Before treatment, TCR diversity in newly diagnosed patients was reportedly lower than in healthy donors.

The CDR3 covers 15 residues. The ends were cut back, 3 bases at V and 0 bases at J, with 10 bases in the middle. CDR1 is SGDLS and CDR2 is YYNGEE in the germline V gene. This chain connects TRBV9 to TRBJ2-1; D remains unclear. The receptor was derived from a human donor with classical Hodgkin lymphoma. Sample: peripheral blood mononuclear cells (PBMCs), taken at baseline. Written as DNA, the CDR3 is TGTGCCAGCAGCGGATGGGCCAGCTCCTACAATGAGCAGTTCTTC. It translates to CASSGWASSYNEQFF.